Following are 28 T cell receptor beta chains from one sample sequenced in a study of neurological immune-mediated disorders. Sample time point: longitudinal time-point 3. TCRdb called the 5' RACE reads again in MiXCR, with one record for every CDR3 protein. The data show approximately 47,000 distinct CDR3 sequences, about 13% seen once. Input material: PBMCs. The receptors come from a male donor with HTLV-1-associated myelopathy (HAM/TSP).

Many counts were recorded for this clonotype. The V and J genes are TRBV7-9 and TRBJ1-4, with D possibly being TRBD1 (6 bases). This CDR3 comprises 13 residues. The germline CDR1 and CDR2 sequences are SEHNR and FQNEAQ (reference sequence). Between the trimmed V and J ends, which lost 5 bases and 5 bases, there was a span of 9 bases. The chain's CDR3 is CASSGQINEKLFF. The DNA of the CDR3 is TGTGCCAGCAGCGGACAGATAAATGAAAAACTGTTTTTT. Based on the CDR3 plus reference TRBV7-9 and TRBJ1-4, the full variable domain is DTGVSQNPRHKITKRGQNVTFRCDPISEHNRLYWYRQTLGQGPEFLTYFQNEAQLEKSRLLSDRFSAERPKGSFSTLEIQRTEQGDSAMYLCASSGQINEKLFFGSGTQLSVL.

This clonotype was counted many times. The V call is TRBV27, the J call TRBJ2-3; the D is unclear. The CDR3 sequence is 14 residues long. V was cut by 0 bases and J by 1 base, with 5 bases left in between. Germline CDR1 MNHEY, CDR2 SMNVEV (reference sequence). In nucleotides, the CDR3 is TGTGCCAGCAGTTTATCGTTGGGCACAGATACGCAGTATTTT. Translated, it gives CASSLSLGTDTQYF.

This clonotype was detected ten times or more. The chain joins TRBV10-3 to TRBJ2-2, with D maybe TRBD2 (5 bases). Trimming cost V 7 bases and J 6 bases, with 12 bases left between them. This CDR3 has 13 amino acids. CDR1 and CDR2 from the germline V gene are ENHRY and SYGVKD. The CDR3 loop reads CAIKGAMAGELFF. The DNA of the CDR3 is TGTGCCATCAAGGGAGCCATGGCCGGGGAGCTGTTTTTT.

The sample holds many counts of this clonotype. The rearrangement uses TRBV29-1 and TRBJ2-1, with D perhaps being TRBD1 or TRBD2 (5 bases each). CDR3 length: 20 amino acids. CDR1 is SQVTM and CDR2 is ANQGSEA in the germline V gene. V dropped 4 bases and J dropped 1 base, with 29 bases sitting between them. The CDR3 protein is CSVGGARDRARGGSYNEQFF. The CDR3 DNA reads TGCAGCGTTGGAGGGGCCAGGGATCGGGCTAGAGGCGGATCCTACAATGAGCAGTTCTTC.

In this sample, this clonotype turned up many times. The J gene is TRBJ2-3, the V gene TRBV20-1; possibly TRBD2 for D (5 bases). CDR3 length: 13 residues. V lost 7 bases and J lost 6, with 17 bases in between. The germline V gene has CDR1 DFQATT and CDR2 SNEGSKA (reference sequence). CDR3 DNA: TGCAGTGGAGAGGAGGAGAGTTCGGATACGCAGTATTTT. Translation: CSGEEESSDTQYF.

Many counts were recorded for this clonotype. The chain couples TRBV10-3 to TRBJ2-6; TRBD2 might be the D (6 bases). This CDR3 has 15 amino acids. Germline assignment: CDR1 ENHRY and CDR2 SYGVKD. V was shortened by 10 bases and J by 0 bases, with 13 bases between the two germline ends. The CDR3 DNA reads TGTGCCAGCCGGGACTCTGACTCTGGGGCCAACGTCCTGACTTTC. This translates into CASRDSDSGANVLTF.

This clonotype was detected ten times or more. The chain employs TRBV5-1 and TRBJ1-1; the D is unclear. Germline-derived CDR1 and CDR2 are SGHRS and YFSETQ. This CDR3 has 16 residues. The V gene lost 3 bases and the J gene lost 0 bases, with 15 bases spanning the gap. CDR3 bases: TGCGCCAGCAGCTCTGGTGGAAGTTTACTGAACACTGAAGCTTTCTTT. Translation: CASSSGGSLLNTEAFF.

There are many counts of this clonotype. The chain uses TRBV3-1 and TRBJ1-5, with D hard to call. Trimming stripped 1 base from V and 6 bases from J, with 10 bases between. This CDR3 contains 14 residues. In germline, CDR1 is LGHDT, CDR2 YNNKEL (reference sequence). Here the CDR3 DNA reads TGTGCCAGCAGCCAAGGGTATAGAGGTCAGCCCCAGCATTTT. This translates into CASSQGYRGQPQHF.

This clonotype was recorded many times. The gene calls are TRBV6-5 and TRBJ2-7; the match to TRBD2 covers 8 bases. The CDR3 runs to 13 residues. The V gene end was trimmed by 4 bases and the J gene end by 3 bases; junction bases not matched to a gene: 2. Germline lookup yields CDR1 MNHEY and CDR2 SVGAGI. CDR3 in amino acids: CASSFGRGYEQYF. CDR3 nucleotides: TGTGCCAGCAGTTTCGGGAGGGGCTACGAGCAGTACTTC.

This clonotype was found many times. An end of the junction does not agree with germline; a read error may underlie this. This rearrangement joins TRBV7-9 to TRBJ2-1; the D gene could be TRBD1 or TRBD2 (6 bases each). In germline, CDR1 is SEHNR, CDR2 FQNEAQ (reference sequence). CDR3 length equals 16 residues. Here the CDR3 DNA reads TGTGCCAGCAGGTTAGGCGGGGACACTCCACGGGATGAGCAGTTCTTC. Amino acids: CASRLGGDTPRDEQFF. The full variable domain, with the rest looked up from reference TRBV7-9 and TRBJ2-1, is DTGVSQNPRHKITKRGQNVTFRCDPISEHNRLYWYRQTLGQGPEFLTYFQNEAQLEKSRLLSDRFSAERPKGSFSTLEIQRTEQGDSAMYLCASRLGGDTPRDEQFFGPGTRLTVL.

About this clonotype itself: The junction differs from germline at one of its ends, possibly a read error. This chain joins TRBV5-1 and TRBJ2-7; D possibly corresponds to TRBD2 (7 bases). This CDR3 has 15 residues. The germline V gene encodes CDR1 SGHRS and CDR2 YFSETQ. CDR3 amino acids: CANRPTGGSYNEQYF. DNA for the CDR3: TGTGCCAACAGACCAACGGGGGGCTCCTACAATGAGCAGTACTTC.

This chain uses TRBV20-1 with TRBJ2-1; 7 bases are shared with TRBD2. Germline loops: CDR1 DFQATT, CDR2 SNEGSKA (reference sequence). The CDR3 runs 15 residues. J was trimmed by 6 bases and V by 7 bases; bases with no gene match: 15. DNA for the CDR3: TGCAGTGTTCCACTGGCAGCGGGGAAAGCCAATGAGCAGTTCTTC. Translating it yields CSVPLAAGKANEQFF.

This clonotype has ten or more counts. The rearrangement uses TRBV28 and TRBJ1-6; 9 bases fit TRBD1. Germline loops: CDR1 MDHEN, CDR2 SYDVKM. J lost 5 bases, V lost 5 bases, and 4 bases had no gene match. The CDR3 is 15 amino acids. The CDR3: CASSPRDRDNSPLHF. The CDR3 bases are TGTGCCAGCAGTCCCCGGGACAGGGATAATTCACCCCTCCACTTT.

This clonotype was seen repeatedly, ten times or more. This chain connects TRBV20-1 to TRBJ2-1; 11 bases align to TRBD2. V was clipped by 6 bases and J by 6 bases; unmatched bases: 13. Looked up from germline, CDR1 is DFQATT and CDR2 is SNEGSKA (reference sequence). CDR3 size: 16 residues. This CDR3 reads CSAPIAGGSKSNEQFF. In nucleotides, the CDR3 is TGCAGTGCCCCCATAGCGGGGGGGTCTAAGTCCAATGAGCAGTTCTTC.

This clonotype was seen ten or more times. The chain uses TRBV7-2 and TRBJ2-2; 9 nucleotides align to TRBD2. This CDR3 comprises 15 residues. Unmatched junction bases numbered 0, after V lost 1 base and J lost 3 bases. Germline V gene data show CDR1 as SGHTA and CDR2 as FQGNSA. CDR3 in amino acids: CASSLVAGDTGELFF. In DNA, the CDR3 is TGTGCCAGCAGCTTAGTAGCGGGGGACACCGGGGAGCTGTTTTTT.

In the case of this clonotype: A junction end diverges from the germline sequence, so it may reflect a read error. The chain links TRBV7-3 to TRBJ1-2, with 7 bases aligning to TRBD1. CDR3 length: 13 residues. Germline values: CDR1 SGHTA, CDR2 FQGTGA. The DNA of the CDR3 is TGTGCCAGCAGCGCCTGGACAGGCTATGGCTACATCTTC. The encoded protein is CASSAWTGYGYIF. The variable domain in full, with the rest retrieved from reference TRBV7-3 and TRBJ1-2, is GAGVSQTPSNKVTEKGKYVELRCDPISGHTALYWYRQSLGQGPEFLIYFQGTGAADDSGLPNDRFFAVRPEGSVSTLKIQRTERGDSAVYLCASSAWTGYGYIFGSGTRLTVV.

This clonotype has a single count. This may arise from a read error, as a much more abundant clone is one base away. CDR3 amino acids: CASSGGVKKNEKLFF. The DNA for the CDR3 is TGTGCCAGCAGCGGGGGGGTGAAGAAGAATGAAAAACTGTTTTTT. V and J are TRBV7-8 and TRBJ1-4, with D maybe TRBD1 (5 bases). The germline V gene encodes CDR1 SGHVS and CDR2 FQNEAQ. The CDR3 is 15 residues long. The V end was cut by 5 bases, the J end by 5 bases, with 15 bases between.

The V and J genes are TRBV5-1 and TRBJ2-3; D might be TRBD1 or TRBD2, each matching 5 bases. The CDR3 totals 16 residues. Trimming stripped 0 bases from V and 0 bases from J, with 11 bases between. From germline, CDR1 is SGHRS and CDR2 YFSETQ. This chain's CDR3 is CASSLADSGSTDTQYF. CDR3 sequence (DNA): TGCGCCAGCAGCTTGGCCGACAGCGGCAGCACAGATACGCAGTATTTT.

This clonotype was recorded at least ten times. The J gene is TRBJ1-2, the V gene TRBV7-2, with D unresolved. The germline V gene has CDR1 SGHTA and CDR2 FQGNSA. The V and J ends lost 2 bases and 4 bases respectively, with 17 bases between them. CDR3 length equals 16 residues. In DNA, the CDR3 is TGTGCCAGCAGCTTATACTCTGTGACGGTGGGCTATGGCTACACCTTC. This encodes CASSLYSVTVGYGYTF.

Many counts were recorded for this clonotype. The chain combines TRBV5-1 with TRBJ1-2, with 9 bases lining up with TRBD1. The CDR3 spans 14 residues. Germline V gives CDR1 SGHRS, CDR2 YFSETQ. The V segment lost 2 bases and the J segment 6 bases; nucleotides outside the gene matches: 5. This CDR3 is CASSFQDRGDGYTF. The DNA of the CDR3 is TGCGCCAGCAGCTTTCAGGACAGGGGAGATGGCTACACCTTC.

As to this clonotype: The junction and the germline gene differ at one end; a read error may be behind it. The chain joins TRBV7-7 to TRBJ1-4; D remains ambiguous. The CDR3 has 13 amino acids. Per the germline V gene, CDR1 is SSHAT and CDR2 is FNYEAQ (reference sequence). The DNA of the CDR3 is TGTGCTAGCAGTCGGGTCCTTAATGAAAAACTGTTTTTT. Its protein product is CASSRVLNEKLFF.

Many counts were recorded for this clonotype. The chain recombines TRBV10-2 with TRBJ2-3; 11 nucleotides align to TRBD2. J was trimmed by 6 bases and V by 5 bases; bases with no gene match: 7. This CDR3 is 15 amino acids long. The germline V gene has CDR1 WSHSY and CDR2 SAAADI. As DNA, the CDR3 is TGCGCCAGCAGTTTTAGCGGGGGGGCCAGGGATACGCAGTATTTT. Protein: CASSFSGGARDTQYF.

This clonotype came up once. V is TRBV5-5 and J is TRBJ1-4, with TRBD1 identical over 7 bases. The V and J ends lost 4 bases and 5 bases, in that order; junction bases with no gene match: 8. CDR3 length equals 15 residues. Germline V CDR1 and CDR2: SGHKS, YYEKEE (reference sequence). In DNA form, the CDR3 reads TGTGCCAGCAGCCATACAGGGGCCCTCAATGAAAAACTGTTTTTT. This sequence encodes CASSHTGALNEKLFF.

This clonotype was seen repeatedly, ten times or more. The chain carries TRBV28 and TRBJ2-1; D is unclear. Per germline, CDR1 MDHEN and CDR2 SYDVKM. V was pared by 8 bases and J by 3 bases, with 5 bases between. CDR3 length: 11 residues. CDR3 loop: CASGVYNEQFF. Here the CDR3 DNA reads TGTGCCAGCGGAGTCTACAATGAGCAGTTCTTC.

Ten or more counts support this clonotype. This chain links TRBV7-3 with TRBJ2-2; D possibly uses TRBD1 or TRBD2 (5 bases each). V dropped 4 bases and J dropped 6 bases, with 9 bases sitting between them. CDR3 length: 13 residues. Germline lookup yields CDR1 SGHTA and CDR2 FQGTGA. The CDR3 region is CASSSGGSGELFF. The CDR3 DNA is TGTGCCAGCAGCTCTGGGGGATCCGGGGAGCTGTTTTTT.

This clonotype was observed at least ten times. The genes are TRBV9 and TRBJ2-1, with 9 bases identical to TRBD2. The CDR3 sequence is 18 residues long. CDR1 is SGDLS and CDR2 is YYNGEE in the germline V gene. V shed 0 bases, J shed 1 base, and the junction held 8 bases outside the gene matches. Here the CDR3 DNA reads TGTGCCAGCAGCGTAGGGGGTAGCGGGGGTGGTTCCTACAATGAGCAGTTCTTC. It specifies CASSVGGSGGGSYNEQFF.

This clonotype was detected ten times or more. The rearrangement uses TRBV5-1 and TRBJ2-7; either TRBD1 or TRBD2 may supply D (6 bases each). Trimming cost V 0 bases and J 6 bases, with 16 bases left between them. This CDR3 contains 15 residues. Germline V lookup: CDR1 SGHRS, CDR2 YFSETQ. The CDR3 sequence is CASSLDGGLFSEQYF. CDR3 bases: TGCGCCAGCAGCTTGGATGGGGGGCTTTTTAGCGAGCAGTACTTC.

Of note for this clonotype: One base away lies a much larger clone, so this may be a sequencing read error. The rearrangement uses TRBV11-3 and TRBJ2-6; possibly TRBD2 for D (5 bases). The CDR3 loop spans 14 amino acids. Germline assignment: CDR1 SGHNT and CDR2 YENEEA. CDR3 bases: TGTGTCAGCAGCTGGACTTTTGGGGCCAACGTCCTGACTTTC. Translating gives CVSSWTFGANVLTF.